This TCR beta chain was identified during a study of blood T cell repertoires in COVID-19. Across the study: PBMCs, B-cell-depleted T cells, or T cells were the source of the cDNA or gDNA that made up the material.

The CDR3 covers 14 residues. Trimming stripped 3 bases from V and 0 bases from J, with 8 bases between. Germline CDR1 and CDR2: SGHTA and FQGNSA. Profiling relied on immunoSEQ multiplex PCR, and the TCRdb table lists in-frame clones only, not all of them. The sample contains roughly 300,000 clones, roughly 86% of which appear only once. This clone was seen a few times. Sequenced input: peripheral blood. The chain is built from TRBV7-2 and TRBJ1-2; D is perhaps TRBD1 (5 bases). This sequence originates from a man in his late teens or twenties with active or convalescent COVID-19. CDR3 sequence (DNA): TGTGCCAGCAGCTTGACAGCAGCTAACTATGGCTACACCTTC. This translates into CASSLTAANYGYTF.